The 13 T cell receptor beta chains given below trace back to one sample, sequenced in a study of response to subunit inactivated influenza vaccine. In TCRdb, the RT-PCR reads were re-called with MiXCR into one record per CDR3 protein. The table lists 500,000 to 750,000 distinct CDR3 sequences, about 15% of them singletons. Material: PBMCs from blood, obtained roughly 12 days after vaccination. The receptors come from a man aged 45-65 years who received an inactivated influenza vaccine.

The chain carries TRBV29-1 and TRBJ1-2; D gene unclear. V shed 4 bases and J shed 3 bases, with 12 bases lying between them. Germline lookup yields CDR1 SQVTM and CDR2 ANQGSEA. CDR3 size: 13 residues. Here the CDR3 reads CSVVSGRDYGYTF. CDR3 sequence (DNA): TGCAGCGTTGTATCCGGGCGGGACTATGGCTACACCTTC.

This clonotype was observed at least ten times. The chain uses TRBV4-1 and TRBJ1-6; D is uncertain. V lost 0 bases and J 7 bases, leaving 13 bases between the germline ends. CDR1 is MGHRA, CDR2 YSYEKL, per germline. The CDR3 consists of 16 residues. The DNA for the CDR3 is TGCGCCAGCAGCCAAGACGGACTGGGGTCAAATTCACCCCTCCACTTT. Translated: CASSQDGLGSNSPLHF.

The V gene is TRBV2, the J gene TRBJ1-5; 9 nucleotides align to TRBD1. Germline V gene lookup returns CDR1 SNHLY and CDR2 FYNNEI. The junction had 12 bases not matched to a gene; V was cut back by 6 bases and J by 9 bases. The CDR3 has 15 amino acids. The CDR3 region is CASSLRGTGTGPQHF. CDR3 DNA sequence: TGTGCCAGCAGCCTTAGGGGGACAGGGACTGGGCCCCAGCATTTT.

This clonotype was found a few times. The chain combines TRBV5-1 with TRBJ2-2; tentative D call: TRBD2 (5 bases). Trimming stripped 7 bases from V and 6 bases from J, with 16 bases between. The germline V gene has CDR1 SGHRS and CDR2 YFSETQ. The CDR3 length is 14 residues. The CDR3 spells CASREENNPGELFF. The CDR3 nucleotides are TGCGCCAGCCGGGAAGAGAATAACCCCGGGGAGCTGTTTTTT.

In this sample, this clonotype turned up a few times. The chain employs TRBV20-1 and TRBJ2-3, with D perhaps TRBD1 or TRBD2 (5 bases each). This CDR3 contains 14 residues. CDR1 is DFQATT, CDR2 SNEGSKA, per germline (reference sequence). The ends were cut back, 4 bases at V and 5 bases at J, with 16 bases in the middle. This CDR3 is CSAKVGPARDTQYF. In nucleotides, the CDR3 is TGCAGTGCTAAGGTGGGACCGGCTCGAGATACGCAGTATTTT.

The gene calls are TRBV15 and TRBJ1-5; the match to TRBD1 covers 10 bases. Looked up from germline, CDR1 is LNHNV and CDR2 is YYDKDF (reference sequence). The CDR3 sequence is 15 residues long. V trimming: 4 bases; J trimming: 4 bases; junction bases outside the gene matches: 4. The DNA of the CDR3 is TGTGCCACCAGCATGGGACAGGGGAAAAATCAGCCCCAGCATTTT. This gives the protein CATSMGQGKNQPQHF.

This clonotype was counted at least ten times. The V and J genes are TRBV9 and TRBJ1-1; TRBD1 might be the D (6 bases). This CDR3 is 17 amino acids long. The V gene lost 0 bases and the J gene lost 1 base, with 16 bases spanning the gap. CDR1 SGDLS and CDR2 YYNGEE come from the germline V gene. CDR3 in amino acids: CASSVGASKQGNTEAFF. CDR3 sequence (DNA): TGTGCCAGCAGCGTAGGAGCATCCAAACAGGGGAACACTGAAGCTTTCTTT.

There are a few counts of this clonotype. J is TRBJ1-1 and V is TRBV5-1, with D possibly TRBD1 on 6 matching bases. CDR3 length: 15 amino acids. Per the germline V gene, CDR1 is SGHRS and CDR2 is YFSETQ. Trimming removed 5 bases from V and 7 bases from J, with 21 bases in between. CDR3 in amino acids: CASRDKVQGLDEAFF. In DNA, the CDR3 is TGCGCCAGCAGGGATAAGGTGCAGGGGCTGGATGAAGCTTTCTTT. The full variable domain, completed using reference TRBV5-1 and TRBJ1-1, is KAGVTQTPRYLIKTRGQQVTLSCSPISGHRSVSWYQQTPGQGLQFLFEYFSETQRNKGNFPGRFSGRQFSNSRSEMNVSTLELGDSALYLCASRDKVQGLDEAFFGQGTRLTVV.

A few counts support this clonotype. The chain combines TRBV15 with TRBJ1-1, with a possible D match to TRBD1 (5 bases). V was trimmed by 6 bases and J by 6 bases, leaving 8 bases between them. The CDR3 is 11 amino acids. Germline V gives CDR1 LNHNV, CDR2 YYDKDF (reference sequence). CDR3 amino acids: CATRGPAEAFF. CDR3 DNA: TGTGCCACCAGGGGGCCGGCTGAAGCTTTCTTT.

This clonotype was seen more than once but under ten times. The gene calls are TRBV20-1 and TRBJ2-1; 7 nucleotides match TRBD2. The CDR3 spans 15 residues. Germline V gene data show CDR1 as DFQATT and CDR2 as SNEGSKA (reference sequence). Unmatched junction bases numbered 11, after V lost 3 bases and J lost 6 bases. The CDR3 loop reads CSASRYAGVPNEQFF. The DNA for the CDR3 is TGCAGTGCTAGTCGCTATGCGGGAGTCCCCAATGAGCAGTTCTTC.

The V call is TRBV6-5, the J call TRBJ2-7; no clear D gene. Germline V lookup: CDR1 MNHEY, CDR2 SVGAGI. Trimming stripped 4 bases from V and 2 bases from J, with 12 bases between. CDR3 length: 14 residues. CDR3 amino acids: CASSFRPLTYEQYF. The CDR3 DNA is TGTGCCAGCAGTTTCCGGCCCCTCACCTACGAGCAGTACTTC.

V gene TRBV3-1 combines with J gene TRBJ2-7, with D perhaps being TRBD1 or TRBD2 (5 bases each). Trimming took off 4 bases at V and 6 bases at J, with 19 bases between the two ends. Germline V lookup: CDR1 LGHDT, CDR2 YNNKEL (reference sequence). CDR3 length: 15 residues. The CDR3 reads CASSRGAARDREQYF. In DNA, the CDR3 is TGTGCCAGCAGCCGAGGGGCGGCAAGGGATCGCGAGCAGTACTTC.

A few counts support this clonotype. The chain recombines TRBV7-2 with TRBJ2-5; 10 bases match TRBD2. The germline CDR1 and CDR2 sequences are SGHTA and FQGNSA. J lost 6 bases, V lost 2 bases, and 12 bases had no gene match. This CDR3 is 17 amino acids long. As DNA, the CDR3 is TGTGCCAGCAGCTTACCTAGCGGGGGACCCAACCTCAAGACCCAGTACTTC. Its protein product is CASSLPSGGPNLKTQYF. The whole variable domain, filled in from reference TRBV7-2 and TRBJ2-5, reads GAGVSQSPSNKVTEKGKDVELRCDPISGHTALYWYRQSLGQGLEFLIYFQGNSAPDKSGLPSDRFSAERTGGSVSTLTIQRTQQEDSAVYLCASSLPSGGPNLKTQYFGPGTRLLVL.